The sequence of this T cell receptor (beta chain) was determined in a study of shared clonotypes between healthy human individuals. Study-level points and caveats: Among donors, sharing of clonotypes was expected to be affected by sequencing depth.

This clone was observed a single time. No antigen is known for it. Trimming cost V 2 bases and J 8 bases, with 16 bases left between them. The germline V gene has CDR1 SGHRS and CDR2 YFSETQ. The CDR3 spans 14 residues. The genomic DNA of each subset was split evenly across several immunoSEQ plates. The table came from immunoSEQ multiplex PCR; TCRdb's copy has only in-frame clones and leaves some out. Of 640,000 or so clones in the sample, 72% were seen once. The sequence derives from a woman aged 25 to 39 in good health. V gene TRBV5-1 combines with J gene TRBJ1-2; D may be TRBD1 (5 bases). The sequencing input was memory CD4+ T cells sorted from blood. Regarding subset: CD45RA-negative fraction. The CDR3: CASSFQGRLVGYTF. CDR3 DNA: TGCGCCAGCAGCTTCCAGGGCAGGTTGGTCGGCTACACCTTC.